This T cell receptor beta chain was sequenced for a study of T cell clonotyping in hematopoietic cell transplantation (dated by TCRdb to 2020 to 2022). At the level of the whole study: In the study, around 130 blood samples were gathered from 35 consecutive transplant recipients and their related donors. Patient recruitment ran from late 2015 to January 2017, and follow-up continued until September 2020 or death.

Including the terminal cysteine and phenylalanine, the CDR3 comprises 11 residues. Only CDR3 DNA is held: 33 bases, read in frame from base 1. CDR1 and CDR2, per the germline V gene (reference sequence), are MNHEY and SMNVEV. V lost 6 bases and J lost 5 bases; the stretch between them is 7 bases long. The immunoSEQ assay, a bias-controlled multiplex PCR with V- and J-specific primers, was used to amplify TCR beta CDR3 regions from genomic DNA. In a second PCR step, a proprietary barcode and Illumina adapter sequences were attached to the CDR3 amplicons. An Illumina MiSeq instrument was used for sequencing of the CDR3 libraries. From the authors' description of their analysis: Export and quality control were performed with immunoSEQ Analyzer 3.0, and downstream analyses were performed with R Bioconductor and Immunarch. Only productive rearrangements in the normalized downsampled data set went into calculating the repertoire metrics. In the normalized cohort, a clonotype counted as pathologically expanded if the clonotype was larger than 5 templates. Repertoire diversity was measured with the Inverse Simpson Index. To capture all clonotypes, CMV-specificity analyses were performed on the non-normalized data set. TCRdb re-hosts the immuneACCESS table, in-frame sequences only. Its copies lack some clones; in the studies checked, an unresolved V gene accounts for under half of them, and the cause for the rest is not known. D and trimming come from the DNA, and the V and J calls and clone size come from that table. The sample table holds 6,500 to 9,500 clones, of which roughly 94% were seen once. Around 1.4% of the sample belongs to the ten largest clones.

Concerning this clone: Its antigen has not been determined. No quality values exist for individual bases; no much larger clone is one base distant.

Summary of the overall study and its limitations: Inverse Simpson Index values from donors and from recipients before transplant predicted broader TCR repertoire diversity after transplant. Recipient repertoires showed only a small fraction of overlap with donor repertoires, and over 95% appeared de novo at the given depth. Recipient TCR diversity fell after transplant, with pathologically expanded clonotypes rising progressively from day 30 to day 180. The sample size was limited, and because cells were not sorted, the contributions of CD4 and CD8 repertoires could not be separated.

Read against the paper, the sample's time point label means: 30 days after allo-HCT. Blood from recipients was drawn roughly 28 days before transplant, then again at days 30, 100 and 180 after transplant. Using Nuclei Lysis Solution, genomic DNA was extracted from unfractionated peripheral blood mononuclear cells that were either fresh or cryopreserved. The TCR sequence derives from a male patient aged 55 to 69 who had an allogeneic stem cell transplant from an unrelated donor, so T cells may come from the graft donor. Some clones in this sample may be carry-over from other donors' samples. This specimen was peripheral blood mononuclear cells, taken 30 days after allogeneic stem cell transplant. The receptor chain draws on TRBV27 and TRBJ1-1; TRBD1 is a weak D gene call, 6 bases matching. The CDR3 is CASSTGTEAFF. At the DNA level, the sequence is TGTGCCAGCAGCACAGGGACTGAAGCTTTCTTT.